This entry features one T cell receptor (beta chain) sequence. TCRdb keeps only in-frame clones here, not all; method: immunoSEQ multiplex PCR. Among approximately 71,000 clones listed, roughly 82% were seen once. This sample is drawn from a study of blood T cell repertoires in COVID-19. Overall study: The samples span acute and convalescent COVID-19 from the United States, Italy and Spain.

CDR1 is SGHAT, CDR2 FQNNGV, per germline. CDR3 length: 17 amino acids. The V and J ends lost 1 base and 0 bases, in that order; junction bases with no gene match: 6. The sample taken for sequencing was peripheral blood. The clonotype was recovered from a woman older than 75 with acute or convalescent COVID-19. This sequence joins TRBV11-2 and TRBJ2-1; 7 bases map to TRBD1. Here the CDR3 DNA reads TGTGCCAGCAGCTTAGTTCGGACAGGCAGCTCCTACAATGAGCAGTTCTTC. It is translated as CASSLVRTGSSYNEQFF. Using reference TRBV11-2 and TRBJ2-1 for the parts outside the CDR3, the full variable domain is EAGVAQSPRYKIIEKRQSVAFWCNPISGHATLYWYQQILGQGPKLLIQFQNNGVVDDSQLPKDRFSAERLKGVDSTLKIQPAKLEDSAVYLCASSLVRTGSSYNEQFFGPGTRLTVL.